This passage covers 10 T cell receptor beta chains from one sample sequenced in a study of blood T cell repertoires in COVID-19. The method was immunoSEQ multiplex PCR; TCRdb's version includes in-frame clones alone and lacks a portion of them. This table holds 90,000 to 150,000 clones, approximately 86% found once. The sequencing input was peripheral blood. The receptors were sampled from a human donor in a cohort sampled during active COVID-19.

The gene calls are TRBV15 and TRBJ1-5; a possible D gene is TRBD1 (5 bases). The CDR3 is 14 residues long. The germline gives CDR1 LNHNV, CDR2 YYDKDF (reference sequence). V was clipped by 5 bases and J by 3 bases, with 11 bases between them. The CDR3 nucleotides read TGTGCCACCAGCGATGACAGAACCAATCAGCCCCAGCATTTT. Amino acids: CATSDDRTNQPQHF.

This chain joins TRBV11-2 and TRBJ1-4, with 7 bases matching TRBD1. Germline V lookup: CDR1 SGHAT, CDR2 FQNNGV. Germline trimming cut 5 bases from V and 5 bases from J; bases unmatched to any gene: 8. This CDR3 region has 15 residues. This CDR3 is CASSLGQSANEKLFF. The CDR3 DNA reads TGTGCCAGCAGCCTGGGACAGTCTGCAAATGAAAAACTGTTTTTT.

The chain combines TRBV4-1 with TRBJ1-2, with TRBD1 identical over 9 bases. The V segment lost 3 bases and the J segment 8 bases; nucleotides outside the gene matches: 7. CDR1 is MGHRA and CDR2 is YSYEKL in the germline V gene. This CDR3 is built from 14 residues. The CDR3 DNA sequence: TGCGCCAGCAGCCAGGAAGGGACAGGGAAGGGCTACACCTTC. Its translation is CASSQEGTGKGYTF.

This clone appeared a single time. The chain links TRBV6-5 to TRBJ1-1; a weak D match, TRBD1 (5 bases). The length of the CDR3 is 15 residues. Per the germline V gene, CDR1 is MNHEY and CDR2 is SVGAGI. V lost 6 bases, J lost 2 bases, and 16 bases lay in between. CDR3 sequence: CASRHEQARNTEAFF. In nucleotides, the CDR3 is TGTGCCAGCAGGCATGAACAGGCGAGAAACACTGAAGCTTTCTTT.

The genes are TRBV6-5 and TRBJ2-3; 7 positions agree with TRBD1. The CDR3 has 14 residues. Looked up from germline, CDR1 is MNHEY and CDR2 is SVGAGI. J lost 5 bases, V lost 11 bases, and 13 bases had no gene match. CDR3 sequence: CAGKRDRGRDTQYF. CDR3 DNA: TGTGCCGGAAAGAGGGACAGAGGACGAGATACGCAGTATTTT.

The chain couples TRBV7-9 to TRBJ2-5; 11 bases match TRBD1. The CDR3 extends over 15 amino acids. The V segment lost 5 bases and the J segment 0 bases; nucleotides outside the gene matches: 2. CDR1 SEHNR and CDR2 FQNEAQ come from the germline V gene (reference sequence). For the CDR3, the DNA is TGTGCCAGCAGCCGGGACAGGGGGTACCAAGAGACCCAGTACTTC. This encodes CASSRDRGYQETQYF.

This chain uses TRBV27 with TRBJ2-3, with D maybe TRBD1 (6 bases). Germline CDR1 and CDR2: MNHEY and SMNVEV (reference sequence). This CDR3 region has 14 residues. The V and J ends lost 7 bases and 2 bases respectively, with 13 bases between them. The CDR3 here is CASNQGFHTDTQYF. CDR3 sequence (DNA): TGTGCCAGCAATCAGGGGTTTCACACAGATACGCAGTATTTT.

The J gene is TRBJ1-6, the V gene TRBV27; D gene ambiguous. This CDR3 has 16 amino acids. V dropped 0 bases and J dropped 2 bases, with 8 bases sitting between them. The germline gives CDR1 MNHEY, CDR2 SMNVEV (reference sequence). The CDR3 sequence: CASSLSFGAYNSPLHF. Written as DNA, the CDR3 is TGTGCCAGCAGTTTATCGTTCGGAGCCTATAATTCACCCCTCCACTTT.

This rearrangement joins TRBV7-2 to TRBJ2-2; 11 bases agree with TRBD2. V was clipped by 2 bases and J by 4 bases; unmatched bases: 6. Germline loops: CDR1 SGHTA, CDR2 FQGNSA. The length of the CDR3 is 17 residues. This CDR3 is CASSLMPGLAATGELFF. Written as DNA, the CDR3 is TGTGCCAGCAGCTTAATGCCGGGACTAGCGGCCACCGGGGAGCTGTTTTTT.

The gene calls are TRBV5-4 and TRBJ2-7; 13 bases are a match to TRBD2. Germline V gene data show CDR1 as SGHNT and CDR2 as YYREEE (reference sequence). CDR3 length: 17 amino acids. V lost 3 bases to trimming and J lost 6 bases; unmatched junction nucleotides: 12. The CDR3 protein is CASSSKLAGGQQGEQYF. The CDR3, as DNA: TGTGCCAGCAGCTCCAAACTAGCGGGAGGGCAACAGGGCGAGCAGTACTTC.